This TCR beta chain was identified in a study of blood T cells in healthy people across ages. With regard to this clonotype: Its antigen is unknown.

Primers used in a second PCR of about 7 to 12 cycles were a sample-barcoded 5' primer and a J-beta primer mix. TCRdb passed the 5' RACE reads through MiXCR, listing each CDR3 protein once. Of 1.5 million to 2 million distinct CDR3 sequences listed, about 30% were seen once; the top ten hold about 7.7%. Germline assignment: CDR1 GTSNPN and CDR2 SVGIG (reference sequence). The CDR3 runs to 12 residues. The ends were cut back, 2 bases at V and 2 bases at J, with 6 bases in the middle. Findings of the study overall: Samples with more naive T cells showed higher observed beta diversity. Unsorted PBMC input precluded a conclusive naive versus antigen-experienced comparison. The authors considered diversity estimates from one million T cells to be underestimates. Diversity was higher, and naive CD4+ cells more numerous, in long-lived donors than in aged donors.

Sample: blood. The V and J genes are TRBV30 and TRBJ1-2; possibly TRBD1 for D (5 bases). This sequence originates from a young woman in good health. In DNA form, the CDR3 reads TGTGCCTGGAGTCGGGGGAACTATGGCTACACCTTC. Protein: CAWSRGNYGYTF.